The 14 T cell receptor beta chains below all came from one sample that was sequenced in a study of patients and donors after allogeneic stem cell transplantation. In TCRdb, the RT-PCR reads were re-called with MiXCR into one record per CDR3 protein. Among about a million distinct CDR3 sequences listed, about 20% were seen once. Sequencing input: blood, either unsorted or a sorted T cell fraction (not recorded which). Receptors originate from a human donor who was either an allogeneic HSCT recipient or a stem cell or donor lymphocyte infusion donor (not recorded which). It is not recorded whose cells these are; they may come from a transplant donor.

This clonotype was picked up a small number of times. The CDR3 region is CASSQDGDWGPDTQYF. The CDR3 DNA reads as TGCGCCAGCAGCCAAGATGGAGACTGGGGACCAGATACGCAGTATTTT. The chain carries TRBV4-3 and TRBJ2-3, with D possibly being TRBD1 or TRBD2 (5 bases each). The V and J ends lost 0 bases and 4 bases respectively, with 14 bases between them. Germline assignment: CDR1 LGHNA and CDR2 YSLEER. CDR3 size: 16 residues.

This clonotype was counted ten times or more. The rearrangement links TRBV12-3 or TRBV12-4 to TRBJ1-5; the D is unclear. The germline V and J ends were trimmed by 3 bases and 7 bases, with 10 bases remaining between them. This CDR3 has 13 amino acids. CDR3 bases: TGTGCCAGCAGTTTTGGGGTACAGCAGCCCCAGCATTTT. Protein product: CASSFGVQQPQHF.

In its sample, this clonotype was seen a few times. The chain links TRBV12-3 or TRBV12-4 to TRBJ2-6; D gene unclear. Trimming cost V 3 bases and J 0 bases, with 15 bases left between them. The length of the CDR3 is 18 residues. The CDR3 protein is CASSFVIGGSSGANVLTF. CDR3 sequence (DNA): TGTGCCAGCAGTTTCGTAATCGGCGGTAGCTCTGGGGCCAACGTCCTGACTTTC.

This clonotype was detected a few times. This chain joins TRBV20-1 and TRBJ2-1; 9 positions agree with TRBD2. This CDR3 is 16 amino acids long. Germline V gene lookup returns CDR1 DFQATT and CDR2 SNEGSKA (reference sequence). With 1 base clipped from V and 7 bases from J, the junction kept 11 bases outside the gene matches. CDR3 residues: CSARAGVAGVGNEQFF. In DNA form, the CDR3 reads TGCAGTGCTAGAGCGGGCGTAGCGGGAGTCGGGAATGAGCAGTTCTTC.

The sample holds a few counts of this clonotype. This chain uses TRBV9 with TRBJ2-1; 8 nucleotides line up with TRBD2. The length of the CDR3 is 16 residues. The germline gives CDR1 SGDLS, CDR2 YYNGEE. Trimming removed 5 bases from V and 9 bases from J; junction bases left unmatched: 16. This chain's CDR3 is CASSSQTGRGEGEQFF. Here the CDR3 DNA reads TGTGCCAGCAGTAGCCAAACGGGGCGGGGGGAAGGTGAGCAGTTCTTC.

This clonotype was recorded a few times. The rearrangement joins TRBV13 to TRBJ1-6, with no clear D. The V and J ends lost 5 bases and 15 bases respectively, with 23 bases between them. This CDR3 is built from 15 residues. Germline assignment: CDR1 PRHDT and CDR2 FYEKMQ (reference sequence). The CDR3 region has the DNA TGTGCCAGCAGCCCCTACCTCACCCCCGATAAGGGCCTCCACTTT. Protein: CASSPYLTPDKGLHF.

In this sample, this clonotype turned up a few times. CDR3 region: CASSRPSSPSNSPLHF. The CDR3 bases are TGTGCCAGCAGTCGCCCCTCCTCACCTTCAAATTCACCCCTCCACTTT. This chain uses TRBV28 with TRBJ1-6; D not resolved. The germline V gene has CDR1 MDHEN and CDR2 SYDVKM. Trimming stripped 5 bases from V and 7 bases from J, with 18 bases between. The CDR3 is made up of 16 amino acids.

The chain recombines TRBV28 with TRBJ2-1, with 9 bases identical to TRBD1. The CDR3 sequence is 18 residues long. Germline V CDR1 and CDR2: MDHEN, SYDVKM. After removal of 2 bases from V and 3 bases from J, the junction contained 11 bases not matched to a gene. CDR3 DNA sequence: TGTGCCAGCAGTTTACTTAGTAATCAGGGACAGGGCTACAATGAGCAGTTCTTC. Translated, it gives CASSLLSNQGQGYNEQFF.

The CDR3 DNA reads TGTGCCACCAGTATGGGATGGGTAGCAACTACTTATGGCTACACCTTC. It codes for CATSMGWVATTYGYTF. The V gene is TRBV24-1, the J gene TRBJ1-2, with unresolved D. V was shortened by 6 bases and J by 5 bases, with 21 bases between the two germline ends. This CDR3 comprises 16 residues. CDR1 and CDR2 (germline): KGHDR, SFDVKD.

This chain joins TRBV12-3 or TRBV12-4 and TRBJ1-2, with D possibly matching TRBD1 (5 bases). This CDR3 has 15 residues. V shed 6 bases and J shed 5 bases, with 19 bases lying between them. CDR3 sequence reads: CASRSTGGGEYGYTF. In DNA form, the CDR3 reads TGTGCCAGCAGATCCACAGGTGGGGGAGAGTATGGCTACACCTTC.

This clonotype came up a few times. The chain carries TRBV15 and TRBJ2-7; tentatively, D is TRBD1 (6 bases). There are 13 residues in the CDR3. V shed 3 bases and J shed 7 bases, with 13 bases lying between them. Germline loops: CDR1 LNHNV, CDR2 YYDKDF (reference sequence). The CDR3 DNA follows: TGTGCCACCAGCAGTTTGACAGGTGGGGAGCAGTACTTC. It encodes CATSSLTGGEQYF. The entire variable domain, with the rest obtained from reference TRBV15 and TRBJ2-7, is as follows: DAMVIQNPRYQVTQFGKPVTLSCSQTLNHNVMYWYQQKSSQAPKLLFHYYDKDFNNEADTPDNFQSRRPNTSFCFLDIRSPGLGDTAMYLCATSSLTGGEQYFGPGTRLTVT.

This chain uses TRBV24-1 with TRBJ2-1, with D possibly being TRBD1 (6 bases). The CDR3 is 18 residues long. In germline, CDR1 is KGHDR, CDR2 SFDVKD. Trimming left V 0 bases short and J 5 bases short, with 19 bases between. The CDR3 region is CATSDLPDRQPGNNEQFF. The CDR3 nucleotides are TGTGCCACCAGTGATTTGCCGGACAGACAGCCTGGCAACAATGAGCAGTTCTTC.

The rearrangement joins TRBV5-6 to TRBJ2-3, with no clear D. Trimming shortened V by 3 bases and J by 2 bases, and 13 bases separated the two germline ends. Germline CDR1 SGHDT, CDR2 YYEEEE. The CDR3 spans 15 residues. The CDR3 bases are TGTGCCAGCAGCTGCGATTTGTTTATCACAGATACGCAGTATTTT. As protein: CASSCDLFITDTQYF.

This clonotype was recorded once. This chain links TRBV11-2 with TRBJ2-1, with 7 bases lining up with TRBD1. The CDR3 runs 10 residues. The germline gives CDR1 SGHAT, CDR2 FQNNGV. V lost 9 bases to trimming and J lost 12 bases; unmatched junction nucleotides: 5. CDR3 in DNA: TGTGCCAGGCGACAGGGCGCGCAGTTCTTC. This translates into CARRQGAQFF.